The T cell receptor (beta chain) under discussion was sequenced for a study of blood T cell repertoires in COVID-19 (TCRdb year 2020). Study-wide context: The collaborator samples originated in the United States, Italy and Spain and spanned the acute and convalescent phases of COVID-19. The repertoires were made available in a free public database intended to serve as a resource for research on the immune response to SARS-CoV-2. Subjects who had been exposed to COVID-19, were actively infected with it, or had recovered from it provided the deeply sampled blood TCRbeta repertoires that made up the dataset. The prospective study material was composed of cDNA or gDNA derived from T cells, B-cell-depleted T cells, or PBMCs. Sample metadata almost always included a de-identified subject ID, COVID-19 status, age in years and sex. The samples were drawn from the first 160 participants of the ongoing ImmuneRACE study and from some 1,300 subjects provided by 6 global collaborators. Where available, HLA class I and class II types were obtained from metadata supplied by the sample provider rather than from assay-based typing. Broader findings and caveats from the paper: How much clinical and demographic metadata was included differed by source and by participant, and the metadata was provided uncurated.

V is trimmed back by 10 bases and J by 4 bases, and the junction contains 9 bases that no gene match accounts for. From a lookup of the germline V gene (reference sequence), CDR1 and CDR2 are LNHDA and SQIVND. From the cysteine through the phenylalanine, the CDR3 covers 14 amino acids. The CDR3 DNA has 42 bases and is translated from base 1. TCRbeta CDR3 regions were amplified from genomic DNA using the immunoSEQ Assay, a bias-controlled multiplex PCR. On the authors' methods: The number of nucleated cells in each sample was estimated by amplification of reference gene primers within the assay. To quantify the absolute abundance of each unique TCRbeta CDR3 rearrangement, sequence reads were collapsed and filtered. For each sample, productive Simpson clonality was calculated by taking the square root of Simpson's diversity index across productive rearrangements. TCRdb provides this immuneACCESS table in a form limited to in-frame rearrangements. Some clones are lacking; in checked studies, under half of them reflect an unresolved V gene, and why the rest are absent is not known. The V and J calls and the clone size are those of that table, but D and trimming were determined from the DNA. For this sample the table gives around 100,000 clones, of which 65% to 90% were detected only once. Of the sample, roughly 2.5% is held by the ten largest clones.

Participants in the prospective study were enrolled through a virtual design, were aged about 18 to 89 years, and lived in about 25 United States geographic areas. In the prospective study, cohorts were assigned on the basis of participant-reported clinical history obtained from a screening survey and a study questionnaire. Recovered participants in ImmuneRACE Cohort 3 were defined as having two consecutive negative NP/OP PCR tests, clearance from a healthcare professional, or resolution of symptoms. In the prospective study, mobile phlebotomists collected whole blood, serum and a nasopharyngeal or oropharyngeal swab from each participant. Additional blood draws and questionnaires over an approximately two-month period could optionally be provided by prospective study participants. Before DNA extraction, prospective study blood samples were shipped either frozen or at room temperature. Concerning this clone: It has no known antigen specificity. Qualities for individual bases were not recorded, and no much larger clone is one base off.

The TCR sequence derives from a woman between 45 and 65 years old who had recovered from COVID-19. Rearrangement joined TRBV19 to TRBJ1-5, and 8 junction bases match TRBD1. The source material was PBMCs or T cells enriched from blood (not recorded which). CDR3 protein: CATTGTGGNQPQHF. The nucleotide sequence reads TGTGCCACAACCGGGACAGGTGGGAATCAGCCCCAGCATTTT.